The clone carrying this T cell receptor (beta chain) was picked up many times. Its antigen remains unidentified. The library was built from 400 to 500 ng RNA with molecular barcoded adaptors for alpha/delta and beta/gamma chains. One entry per CDR3 protein results from TCRdb running MiXCR on the reads. The table lists tens of thousands of distinct CDR3 sequences, roughly 19% of them singletons. This specimen belongs to a study of read filtering for tumor transcriptome and immune sequencing. Study-wide context: Mean patient age was approximately 66 years, range roughly 45 to 80; around 17 male, 14 female. Fewer than 10 patients were R-ISS I, roughly 17 were R-ISS II, more than five were R-ISS III. Study outcomes and limitations: The sorted CD138-negative fraction was a mixed bone marrow immune population, not purified T cells. Single-read clonotypes: about 82% of IR-seq clonotypes (around 3.5% of reads), about 70% of RNA-seq clonotypes (44.6% of reads).

CDR3 length equals 14 residues. Per germline, CDR1 DFQATT and CDR2 SNEGSKA (reference sequence). V shed 1 base and J shed 5 bases, with 12 bases lying between them. V usage is TRBV20-1 and J usage is TRBJ2-1, with a weak D call TRBD2 (5 bases). The sequence derives from a donor over 35 with multiple myeloma. The sample comprised a population of CD138-negative cells sorted from bone marrow. CDR3 sequence: CSARVALGHNEQFF. CDR3 bases: TGCAGTGCTAGAGTAGCGCTAGGACACAATGAGCAGTTCTTC.